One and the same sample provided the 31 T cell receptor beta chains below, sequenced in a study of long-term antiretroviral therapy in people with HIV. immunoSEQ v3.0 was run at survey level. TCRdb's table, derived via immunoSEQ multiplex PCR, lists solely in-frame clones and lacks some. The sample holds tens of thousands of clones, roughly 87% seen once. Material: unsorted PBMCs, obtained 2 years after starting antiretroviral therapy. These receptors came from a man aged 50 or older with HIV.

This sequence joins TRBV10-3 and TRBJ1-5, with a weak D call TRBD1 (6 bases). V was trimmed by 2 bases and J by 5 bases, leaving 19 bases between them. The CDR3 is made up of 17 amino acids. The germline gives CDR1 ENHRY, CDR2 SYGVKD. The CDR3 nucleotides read TGTGCCATCAGTGAGAAGATCAGGGGTACGTATGATCAGCCCCAGCATTTT. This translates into CAISEKIRGTYDQPQHF.

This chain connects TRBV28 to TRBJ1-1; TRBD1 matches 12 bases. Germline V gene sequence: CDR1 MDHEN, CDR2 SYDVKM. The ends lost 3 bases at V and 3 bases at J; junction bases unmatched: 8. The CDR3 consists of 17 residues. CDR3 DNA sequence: TGTGCCAGCAGTTTTCCCGGGACAGGGGGCAGGTACACTGAAGCTTTCTTT. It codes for CASSFPGTGGRYTEAFF.

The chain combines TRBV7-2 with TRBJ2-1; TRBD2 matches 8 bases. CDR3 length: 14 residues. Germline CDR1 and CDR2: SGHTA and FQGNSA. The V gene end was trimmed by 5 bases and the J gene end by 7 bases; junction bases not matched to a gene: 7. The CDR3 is CASSPRGGRNEQFF. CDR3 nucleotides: TGTGCCAGCAGCCCCCGGGGGGGCCGTAATGAGCAGTTCTTC.

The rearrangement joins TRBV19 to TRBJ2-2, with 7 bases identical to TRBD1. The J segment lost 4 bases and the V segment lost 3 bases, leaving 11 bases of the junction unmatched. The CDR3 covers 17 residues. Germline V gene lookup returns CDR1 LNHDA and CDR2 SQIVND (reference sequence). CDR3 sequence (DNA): TGTGCCAGTAGTATCCCTAAGACAGGGAGAGGCACCGGGGAGCTGTTTTTT. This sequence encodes CASSIPKTGRGTGELFF.

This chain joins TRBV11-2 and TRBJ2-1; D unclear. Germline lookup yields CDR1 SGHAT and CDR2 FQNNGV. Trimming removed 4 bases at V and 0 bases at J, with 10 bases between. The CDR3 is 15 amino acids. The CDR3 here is CASSSTPGSYNEQFF. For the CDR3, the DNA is TGTGCCAGCAGCTCTACTCCGGGCTCCTACAATGAGCAGTTCTTC.

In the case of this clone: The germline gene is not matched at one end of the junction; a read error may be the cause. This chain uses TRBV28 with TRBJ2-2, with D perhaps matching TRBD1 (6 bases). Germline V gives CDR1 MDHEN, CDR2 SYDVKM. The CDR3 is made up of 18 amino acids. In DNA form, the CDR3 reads TGTGCCAGCAGTTCCCCTTACTTCAGGGGTAGGAACGCCGGGGAGCTGTTTTTT. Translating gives CASSSPYFRGRNAGELFF. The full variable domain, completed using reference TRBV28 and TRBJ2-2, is DVKVTQSSRYLVKRTGEKVFLECVQDMDHENMFWYRQDPGLGLRLIYFSYDVKMKEKGDIPEGYSVSREKKERFSLILESASTNQTSMYLCASSSPYFRGRNAGELFFGEGSRLTVL.

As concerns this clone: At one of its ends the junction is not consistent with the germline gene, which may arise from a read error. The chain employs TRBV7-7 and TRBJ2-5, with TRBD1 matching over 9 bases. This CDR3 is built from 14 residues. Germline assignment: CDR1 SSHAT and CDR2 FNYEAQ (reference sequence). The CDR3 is CASSRTGVGETQYF. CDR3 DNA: TGTGCTAGCAGCCGGACAGGGGTTGGAGAGACCCAGTACTTC.

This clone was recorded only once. CDR3 residues: CASSIGERGERYEQFF. DNA for the CDR3: TGTGCCAGTAGTATAGGAGAGCGGGGGGAGAGATACGAGCAGTTCTTC. This sequence joins TRBV19 and TRBJ2-1, with TRBD2 matching over 9 bases. The CDR3 length is 16 residues. V gave up 1 base and J gave up 10 bases; unmatched junction bases: 11. Germline V gives CDR1 LNHDA, CDR2 SQIVND (reference sequence). Drawing the rest from reference TRBV19 and TRBJ2-1, the complete variable domain is DGGITQSPKYLFRKEGQNVTLSCEQNLNHDAMYWYRQDPGQGLRLIYYSQIVNDFQKGDIAEGYSVSREKKESFPLTVTSAQKNPTAFYLCASSIGERGERYEQFFGPGTRLTVL.

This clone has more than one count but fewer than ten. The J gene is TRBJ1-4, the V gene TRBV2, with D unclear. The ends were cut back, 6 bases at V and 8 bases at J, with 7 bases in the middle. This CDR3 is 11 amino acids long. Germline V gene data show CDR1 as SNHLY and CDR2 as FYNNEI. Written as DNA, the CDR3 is TGTGCCAGCAGCGGGGAAGAAAAACTGTTTTTT. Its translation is CASSGEEKLFF.

CDR3 in amino acids: CASSPGMERNTEAFF. DNA of the CDR3: TGTGCCAGCTCACCGGGGATGGAGAGAAACACTGAAGCTTTCTTT. The chain has TRBV18 and TRBJ1-1; D uncertain. Germline values: CDR1 KGHSH, CDR2 LQKENI. This CDR3 has 15 residues. The V and J ends lost 3 bases and 2 bases respectively, with 13 bases between them.

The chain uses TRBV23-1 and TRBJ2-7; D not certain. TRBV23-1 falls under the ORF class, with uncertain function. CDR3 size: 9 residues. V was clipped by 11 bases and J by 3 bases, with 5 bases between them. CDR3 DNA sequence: TGCGCCGGGTACTACGAGCAGTACTTC. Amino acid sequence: CAGYYEQYF.

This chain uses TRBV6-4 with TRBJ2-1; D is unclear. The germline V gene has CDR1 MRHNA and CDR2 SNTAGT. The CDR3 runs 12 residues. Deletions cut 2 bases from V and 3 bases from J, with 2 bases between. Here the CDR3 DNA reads TGTGCCAGCAGTGACCGCTACAATGAGCAGTTCTTC. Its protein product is CASSDRYNEQFF.

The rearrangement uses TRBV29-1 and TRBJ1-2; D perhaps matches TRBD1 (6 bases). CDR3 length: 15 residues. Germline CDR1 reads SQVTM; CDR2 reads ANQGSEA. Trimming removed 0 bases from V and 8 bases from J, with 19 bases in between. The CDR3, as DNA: TGCAGCGTTGAAGATCATGAGGGGGTGTTGGTCGGCTACACCTTC. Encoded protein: CSVEDHEGVLVGYTF.

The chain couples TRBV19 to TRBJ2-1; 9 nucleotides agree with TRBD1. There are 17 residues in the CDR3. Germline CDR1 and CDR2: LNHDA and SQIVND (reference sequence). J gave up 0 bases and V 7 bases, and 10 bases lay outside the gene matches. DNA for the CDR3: TGTGCCAGTACCTTCCGGGACAGGGCGAGCTCCTACAATGAGCAGTTCTTC. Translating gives CASTFRDRASSYNEQFF.

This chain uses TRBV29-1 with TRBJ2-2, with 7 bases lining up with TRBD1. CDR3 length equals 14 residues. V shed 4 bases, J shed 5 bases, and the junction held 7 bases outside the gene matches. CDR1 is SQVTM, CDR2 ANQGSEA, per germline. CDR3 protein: CSVVTGVHTGELFF. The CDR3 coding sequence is TGCAGCGTTGTTACAGGGGTCCATACCGGGGAGCTGTTTTTT.

The CDR3 region has the DNA TGCGCCAGCAGCCAAGCCCCAGCAGGTTTACTTCTATCGGGGGATGAAAAACTGTTTTTT. Amino acids: CASSQAPAGLLLSGDEKLFF. This sequence joins TRBV4-3 and TRBJ1-4; D is possibly TRBD1 (5 bases). Deletions cut 1 base from V and 6 bases from J, with 27 bases between. Germline V gene data show CDR1 as LGHNA and CDR2 as YSLEER. The CDR3 runs 20 residues.

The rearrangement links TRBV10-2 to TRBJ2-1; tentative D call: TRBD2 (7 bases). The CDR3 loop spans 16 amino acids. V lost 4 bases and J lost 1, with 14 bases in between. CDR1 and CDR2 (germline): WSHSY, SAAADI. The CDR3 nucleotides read TGCGCCAGCAGTGGTACGGGGGGCGGTTCCTACAATGAGCAGTTCTTC. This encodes CASSGTGGGSYNEQFF.

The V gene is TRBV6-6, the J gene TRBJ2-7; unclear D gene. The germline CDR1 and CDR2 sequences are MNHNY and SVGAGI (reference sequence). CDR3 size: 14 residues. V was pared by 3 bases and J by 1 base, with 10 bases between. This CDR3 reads CASSYKFPSYEQYF. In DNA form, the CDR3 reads TGTGCCAGCAGTTATAAATTTCCTTCCTACGAGCAGTACTTC.

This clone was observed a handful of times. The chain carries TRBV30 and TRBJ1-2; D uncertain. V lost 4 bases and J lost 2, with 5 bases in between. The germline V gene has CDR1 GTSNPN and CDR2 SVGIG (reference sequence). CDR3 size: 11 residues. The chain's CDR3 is CAWTANYGYTF. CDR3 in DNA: TGTGCCTGGACCGCGAACTATGGCTACACCTTC. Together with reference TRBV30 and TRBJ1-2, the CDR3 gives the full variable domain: SQTIHQWPATLVQPVGSPLSLECTVEGTSNPNLYWYRQAAGRGLQLLFYSVGIGQISSEVPQNLSASRPQDRQFILSSKKLLLSDSGFYLCAWTANYGYTFGSGTRLTVV.

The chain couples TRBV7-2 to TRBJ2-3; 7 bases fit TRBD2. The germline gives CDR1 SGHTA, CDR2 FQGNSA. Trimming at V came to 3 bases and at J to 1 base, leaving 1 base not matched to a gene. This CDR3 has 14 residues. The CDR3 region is CASSFGGGTDTQYF. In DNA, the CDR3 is TGTGCCAGCAGCTTTGGGGGGGGCACAGATACGCAGTATTTT.

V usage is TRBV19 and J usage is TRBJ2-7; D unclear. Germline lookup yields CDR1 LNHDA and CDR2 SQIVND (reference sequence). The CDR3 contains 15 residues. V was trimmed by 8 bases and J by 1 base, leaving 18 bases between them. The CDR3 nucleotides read TGTGCCAGTTCCCCGGCGACTTACAGTTCCTACGAGCAGTACTTC. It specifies CASSPATYSSYEQYF.

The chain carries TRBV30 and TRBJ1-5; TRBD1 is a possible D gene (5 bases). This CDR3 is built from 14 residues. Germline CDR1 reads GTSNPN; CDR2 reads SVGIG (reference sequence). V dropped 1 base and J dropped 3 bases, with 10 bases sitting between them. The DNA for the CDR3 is TGTGCCTGGAGTGCAGGGCTACCCAATCAGCCCCAGCATTTT. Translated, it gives CAWSAGLPNQPQHF.

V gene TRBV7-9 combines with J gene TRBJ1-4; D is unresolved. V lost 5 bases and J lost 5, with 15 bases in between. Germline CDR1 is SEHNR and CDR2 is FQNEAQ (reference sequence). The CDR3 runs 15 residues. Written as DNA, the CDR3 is TGTGCCAGCAGCCATTACTCAGAACCGAATGAAAAACTGTTTTTT. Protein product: CASSHYSEPNEKLFF. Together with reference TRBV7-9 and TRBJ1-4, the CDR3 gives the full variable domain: DTGVSQNPRHKITKRGQNVTFRCDPISEHNRLYWYRQTLGQGPEFLTYFQNEAQLEKSRLLSDRFSAERPKGSFSTLEIQRTEQGDSAMYLCASSHYSEPNEKLFFGSGTQLSVL.

This chain's CDR3 is CASSLETGLAVPYEQYF. As DNA, the CDR3 is TGTGCCAGCAGCTTAGAAACTGGACTAGCGGTCCCCTACGAGCAGTACTTC. This rearrangement joins TRBV11-2 to TRBJ2-7, with 10 bases fitting TRBD2. The CDR3 has 17 residues. CDR1 SGHAT and CDR2 FQNNGV come from the germline V gene. The J segment lost 2 bases and the V segment lost 0 bases, leaving 7 bases of the junction unmatched.

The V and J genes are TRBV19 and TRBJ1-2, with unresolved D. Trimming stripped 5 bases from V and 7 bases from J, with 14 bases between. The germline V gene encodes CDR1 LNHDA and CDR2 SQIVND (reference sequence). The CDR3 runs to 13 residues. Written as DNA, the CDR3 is TGTGCCAGTAGTGCCGAAAGGGCTAGTGGCTACACCTTC. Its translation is CASSAERASGYTF.

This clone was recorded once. The CDR3 sequence is CASSSGTANEQFF. DNA of the CDR3: TGTGCCAGCAGTTCCGGGACCGCCAATGAGCAGTTCTTC. This chain links TRBV28 with TRBJ2-1; D is perhaps TRBD1 or TRBD2 (5 bases each). The germline V and J ends were trimmed by 4 bases and 6 bases, with 10 bases remaining between them. This CDR3 contains 13 residues. Germline V gene lookup returns CDR1 MDHEN and CDR2 SYDVKM.

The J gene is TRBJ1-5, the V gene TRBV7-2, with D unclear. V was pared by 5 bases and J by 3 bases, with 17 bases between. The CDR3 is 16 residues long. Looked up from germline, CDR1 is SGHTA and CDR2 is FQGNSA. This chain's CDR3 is CASSLESNGLNQPQHF. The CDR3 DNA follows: TGTGCCAGCAGCCTGGAGAGCAATGGCCTCAATCAGCCCCAGCATTTT.

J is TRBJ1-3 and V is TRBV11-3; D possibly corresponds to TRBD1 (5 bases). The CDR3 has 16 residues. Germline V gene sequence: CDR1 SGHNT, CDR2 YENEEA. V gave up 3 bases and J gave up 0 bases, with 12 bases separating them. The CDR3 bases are TGTGCCAGCAGCTTGCAGGGATCACACTCTGGAAACACCATATATTTT. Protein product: CASSLQGSHSGNTIYF.

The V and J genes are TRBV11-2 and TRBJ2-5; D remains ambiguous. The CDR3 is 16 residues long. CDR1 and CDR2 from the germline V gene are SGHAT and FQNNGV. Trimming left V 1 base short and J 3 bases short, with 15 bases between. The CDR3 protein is CASSLVGSLGKETQYF. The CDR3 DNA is TGTGCCAGCAGCTTAGTGGGGTCTTTAGGGAAAGAGACCCAGTACTTC.

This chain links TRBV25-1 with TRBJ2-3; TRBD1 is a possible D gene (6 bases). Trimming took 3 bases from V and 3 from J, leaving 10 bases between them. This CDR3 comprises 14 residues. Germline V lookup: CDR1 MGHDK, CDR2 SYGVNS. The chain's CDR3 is CASSDHRETDTQYF. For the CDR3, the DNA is TGTGCCAGCAGTGACCACAGGGAAACAGATACGCAGTATTTT.

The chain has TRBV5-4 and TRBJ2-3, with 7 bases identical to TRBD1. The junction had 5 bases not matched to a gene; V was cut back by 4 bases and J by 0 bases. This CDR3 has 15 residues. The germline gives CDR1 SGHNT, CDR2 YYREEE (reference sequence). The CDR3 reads CASSRQGSSTDTQYF. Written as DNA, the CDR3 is TGTGCCAGCAGCCGACAGGGTAGCAGCACAGATACGCAGTATTTT.